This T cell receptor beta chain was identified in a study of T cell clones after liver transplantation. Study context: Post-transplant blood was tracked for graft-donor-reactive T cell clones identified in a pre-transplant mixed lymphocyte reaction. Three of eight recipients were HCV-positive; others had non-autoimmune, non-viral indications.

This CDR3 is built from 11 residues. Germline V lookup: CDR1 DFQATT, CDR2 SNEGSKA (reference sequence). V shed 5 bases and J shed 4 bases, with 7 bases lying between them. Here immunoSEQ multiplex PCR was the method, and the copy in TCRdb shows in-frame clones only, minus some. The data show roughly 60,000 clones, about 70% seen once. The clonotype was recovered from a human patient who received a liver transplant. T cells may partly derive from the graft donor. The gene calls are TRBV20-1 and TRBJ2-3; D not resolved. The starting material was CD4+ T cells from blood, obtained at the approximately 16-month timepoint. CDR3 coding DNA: TGCAGTGCTGGCCTCTCAGATACGCAGTATTTT. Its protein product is CSAGLSDTQYF.